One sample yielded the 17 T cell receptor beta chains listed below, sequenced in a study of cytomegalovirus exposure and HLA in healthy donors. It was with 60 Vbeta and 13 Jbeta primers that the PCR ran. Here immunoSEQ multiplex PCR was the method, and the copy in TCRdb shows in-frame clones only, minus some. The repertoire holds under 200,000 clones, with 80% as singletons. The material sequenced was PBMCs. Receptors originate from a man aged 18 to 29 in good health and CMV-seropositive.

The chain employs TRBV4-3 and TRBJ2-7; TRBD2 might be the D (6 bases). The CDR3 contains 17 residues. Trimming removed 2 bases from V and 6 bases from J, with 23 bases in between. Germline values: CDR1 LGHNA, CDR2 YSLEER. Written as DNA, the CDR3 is TGCGCCAGCAGCCAAACTGGAGGAGGGTCGCCCCTGTTCGAGCAGTACTTC. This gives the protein CASSQTGGGSPLFEQYF.

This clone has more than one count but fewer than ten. CDR3 loop: CASSPWTSGADTQYF. CDR3 bases: TGTGCCAGCTCACCATGGACTAGCGGGGCAGATACGCAGTATTTT. The gene calls are TRBV18 and TRBJ2-3, with 12 bases lining up with TRBD2. Germline CDR1 KGHSH, CDR2 LQKENI. This CDR3 is 15 amino acids long. J lost 4 bases, V lost 2 bases, and 1 base had no gene match.

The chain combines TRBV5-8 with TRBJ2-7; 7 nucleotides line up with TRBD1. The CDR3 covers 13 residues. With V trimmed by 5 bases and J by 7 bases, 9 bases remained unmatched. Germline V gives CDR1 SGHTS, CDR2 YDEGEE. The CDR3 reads CASRPRQGREQYF. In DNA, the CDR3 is TGTGCCAGCAGACCACGACAGGGTAGGGAGCAGTACTTC.

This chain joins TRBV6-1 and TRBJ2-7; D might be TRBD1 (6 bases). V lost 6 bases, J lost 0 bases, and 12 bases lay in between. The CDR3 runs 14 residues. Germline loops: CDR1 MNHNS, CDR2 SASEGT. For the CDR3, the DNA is TGTGCCAGCAGCGTTCAAGGGGGCTCCTACGAGCAGTACTTC. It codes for CASSVQGGSYEQYF.

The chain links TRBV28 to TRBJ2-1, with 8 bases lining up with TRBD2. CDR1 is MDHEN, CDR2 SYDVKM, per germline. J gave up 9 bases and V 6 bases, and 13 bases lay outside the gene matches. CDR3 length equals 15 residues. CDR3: CASSPSGGATGEQFF. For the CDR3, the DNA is TGTGCCAGCAGCCCCTCGGGGGGGGCAACGGGTGAGCAGTTCTTC.

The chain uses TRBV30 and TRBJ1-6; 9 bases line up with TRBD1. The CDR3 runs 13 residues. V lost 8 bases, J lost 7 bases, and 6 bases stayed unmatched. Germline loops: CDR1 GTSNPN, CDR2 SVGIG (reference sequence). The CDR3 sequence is CAGKQGANSPLHF. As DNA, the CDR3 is TGTGCCGGGAAACAGGGGGCGAATTCACCCCTCCACTTT.

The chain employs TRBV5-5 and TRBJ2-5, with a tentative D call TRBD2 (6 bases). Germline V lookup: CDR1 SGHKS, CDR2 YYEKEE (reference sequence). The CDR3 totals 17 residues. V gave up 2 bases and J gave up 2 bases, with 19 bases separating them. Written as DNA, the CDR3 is TGTGCCAGCAGCTTAGTGGGGAATGGGAGGCCACAAGAGACCCAGTACTTC. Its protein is CASSLVGNGRPQETQYF.

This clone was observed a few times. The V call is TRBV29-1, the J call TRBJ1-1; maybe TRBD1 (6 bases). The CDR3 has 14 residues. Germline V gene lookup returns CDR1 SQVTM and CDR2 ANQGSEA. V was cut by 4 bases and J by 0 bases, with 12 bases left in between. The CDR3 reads CSVGRGSLNTEAFF. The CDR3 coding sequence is TGCAGCGTTGGTAGGGGGTCTTTGAACACTGAAGCTTTCTTT.

The CDR3 DNA sequence: TGTGCCAGCAGCATCAAGGGACAGGGGTATGACGAGCAGTACTTC. Residues: CASSIKGQGYDEQYF. This chain connects TRBV9 to TRBJ2-7; 10 bases fit TRBD1. V lost 4 bases, J lost 5 bases, and 9 bases stayed unmatched. From germline, CDR1 is SGDLS and CDR2 YYNGEE. The CDR3 spans 15 residues.

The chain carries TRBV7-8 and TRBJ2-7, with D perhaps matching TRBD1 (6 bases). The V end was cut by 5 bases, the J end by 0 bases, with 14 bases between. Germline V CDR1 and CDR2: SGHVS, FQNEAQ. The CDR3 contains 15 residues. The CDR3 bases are TGTGCCAGCAGCCAGGGGACGGAGAGCTCCTACGAGCAGTACTTC. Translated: CASSQGTESSYEQYF. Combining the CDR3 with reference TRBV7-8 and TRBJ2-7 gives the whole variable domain GAGVSQSPRYKVAKRGQDVALRCDPISGHVSLFWYQQALGQGPEFLTYFQNEAQLDKSGLPSDRFFAERPEGSVSTLKIQRTQQEDSAVYLCASSQGTESSYEQYFGPGTRLTVT.

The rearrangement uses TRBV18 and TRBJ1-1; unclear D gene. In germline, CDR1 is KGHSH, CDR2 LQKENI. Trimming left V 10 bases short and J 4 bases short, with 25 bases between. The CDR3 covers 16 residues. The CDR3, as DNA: TGTGCCACCTTACCGCCCTTAGGAGCGGATGGCACTGAAGCTTTCTTT. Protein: CATLPPLGADGTEAFF.

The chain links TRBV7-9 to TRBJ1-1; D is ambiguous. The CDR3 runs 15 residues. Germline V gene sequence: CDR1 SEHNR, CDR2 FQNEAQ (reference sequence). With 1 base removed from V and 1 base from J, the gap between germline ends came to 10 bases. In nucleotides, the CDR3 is TGTGCCAGCAGCTTAGACGGACTCCAGAACACTGAAGCTTTCTTT. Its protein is CASSLDGLQNTEAFF.

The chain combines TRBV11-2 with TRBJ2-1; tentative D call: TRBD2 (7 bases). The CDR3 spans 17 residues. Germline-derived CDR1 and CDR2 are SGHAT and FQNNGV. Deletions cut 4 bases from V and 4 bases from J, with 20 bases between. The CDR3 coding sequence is TGTGCCAGCAGCTCCTATAGGGGGGAGGGCCTTTACAATGAGCAGTTCTTC. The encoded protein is CASSSYRGEGLYNEQFF. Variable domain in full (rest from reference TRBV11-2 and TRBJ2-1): EAGVAQSPRYKIIEKRQSVAFWCNPISGHATLYWYQQILGQGPKLLIQFQNNGVVDDSQLPKDRFSAERLKGVDSTLKIQPAKLEDSAVYLCASSSYRGEGLYNEQFFGPGTRLTVL.

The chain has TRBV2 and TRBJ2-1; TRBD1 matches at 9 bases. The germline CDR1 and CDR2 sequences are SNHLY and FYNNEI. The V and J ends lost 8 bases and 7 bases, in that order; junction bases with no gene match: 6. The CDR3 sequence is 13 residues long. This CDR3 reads CASGDRGKNEQFF. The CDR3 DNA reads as TGTGCCAGCGGCGACAGGGGGAAGAATGAGCAGTTCTTC.

CDR3: CASSGPPGQGVVTEAFF. CDR3 DNA sequence: TGTGCCAGCAGTGGCCCACCGGGACAGGGGGTGGTCACTGAAGCTTTCTTT. The chain uses TRBV27 and TRBJ1-1, with 11 bases aligning to TRBD1. The CDR3 runs 17 residues. Per germline, CDR1 MNHEY and CDR2 SMNVEV (reference sequence). V trimming: 5 bases; J trimming: 4 bases; junction bases outside the gene matches: 12.

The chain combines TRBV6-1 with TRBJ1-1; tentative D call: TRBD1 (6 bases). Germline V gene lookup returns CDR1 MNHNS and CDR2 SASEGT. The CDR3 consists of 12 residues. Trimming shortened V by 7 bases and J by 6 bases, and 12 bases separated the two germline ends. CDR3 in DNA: TGTGCCAGCATCCGGGACACCCCTGAAGCTTTCTTT. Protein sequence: CASIRDTPEAFF.

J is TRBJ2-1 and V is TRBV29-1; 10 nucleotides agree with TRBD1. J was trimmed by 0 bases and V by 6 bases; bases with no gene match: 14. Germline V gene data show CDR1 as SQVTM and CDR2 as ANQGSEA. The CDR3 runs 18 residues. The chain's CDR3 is CSVDDRGLPTSSYNEQFF. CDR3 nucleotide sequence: TGCAGCGTCGATGACAGGGGGCTTCCCACTAGCTCCTACAATGAGCAGTTCTTC.